Shown below are 5 T cell receptor beta chains from a single sample sequenced in a study of CXCR3-negative and CXCR3-positive naive CD8 T cells. All TRB cDNA libraries came from 5' RACE performed with UMI labels. TCRdb reprocessed the 5' RACE reads, with one entry per CDR3 protein and no DNA. Found here are over 35,000 distinct CDR3 sequences; the top ten clones hold around 2.5%. The sequenced material came from naive CXCR3- CD8+ T cells from blood. As to subset: CD45RO-CCR7+CD27+CD95- naive CD8+ T cells lacking CXCR3 (TNR3-). Receptors were obtained from a human donor in good health. Some clones in this sample may be carry-over from other donors' samples.

This chain links TRBV7-8 with TRBJ1-1. Germline lookup yields CDR1 SGHVS and CDR2 FQNEAQ. The CDR3 spans 14 residues. CDR3 region: CASSLGSGNTEAFF.

The chain has TRBV28 and TRBJ1-5; TCRdb's D call, TRBD1, is unchecked because there is no DNA. This CDR3 has 15 amino acids. Per the germline V gene, CDR1 is MDHEN and CDR2 is SYDVKM. The CDR3 sequence is CASSLYAGTYQPQHF.

The chain uses TRBV6-1 and TRBJ1-1. The CDR3 has 12 residues. Germline V gene data show CDR1 as MNHNS and CDR2 as SASEGT. CDR3 amino acids: CASKHGNTEAFF.

This rearrangement joins TRBV29-1 to TRBJ2-1; lacking DNA, the TRBD1 call made by TCRdb goes unchecked. There are 13 residues in the CDR3. The germline gives CDR1 SQVTM, CDR2 ANQGSEA. This CDR3 is CSVEQGYSNEQFF.

This CDR3 is CASSPVTDYGYTF. The gene calls are TRBV10-2 and TRBJ1-2. This CDR3 has 13 amino acids. Germline V gene lookup returns CDR1 WSHSY and CDR2 SAAADI.